The 8 T cell receptor beta chains listed next were all sequenced from one sample in a study of T cell responses to AZD1222 COVID-19 vaccine. Profiling relied on immunoSEQ multiplex PCR, and the TCRdb table lists in-frame clones only, not all of them. The sample has more than 110,000 clones, roughly nine tenths seen once; the top ten hold more than 3%. The sample here was peripheral blood, taken on day 0 of AZD1222 vaccination. The receptors were gathered from an adult in good health.

The chain uses TRBV19 and TRBJ1-1, with 8 bases that match TRBD1. The CDR3 extends over 13 amino acids. V was pared by 9 bases and J by 6 bases, with 9 bases of the junction left unmatched. The V gene's germline CDR1 is LNHDA and CDR2 SQIVND (reference sequence). In nucleotides, the CDR3 is TGTGCCAGCCAAGACAGGGGTTTCGCTGAAGCTTTCTTT. Translation: CASQDRGFAEAFF.

The rearrangement links TRBV27 to TRBJ2-2, with a tentative D call TRBD1 (5 bases). Trimming stripped 1 base from V and 4 bases from J, with 10 bases between. The CDR3 has 15 residues. Germline V gives CDR1 MNHEY, CDR2 SMNVEV (reference sequence). CDR3 sequence (DNA): TGTGCCAGCAGTTTATACCAGGGCGTCACCGGGGAGCTGTTTTTT. Its translation is CASSLYQGVTGELFF.

In its sample, this clone was seen a few times. V and J are TRBV7-3 and TRBJ2-1, with 8 bases identical to TRBD2. Germline assignment: CDR1 SGHTA and CDR2 FQGTGA. The J segment lost 5 bases and the V segment lost 5 bases, leaving 23 bases of the junction unmatched. The CDR3 sequence is 20 residues long. The CDR3 bases are TGTGCCAGCAGCCCCTTGGGGTTTGGACTAGCCGAAAACCTACACAATGAGCAGTTCTTC. Amino acids: CASSPLGFGLAENLHNEQFF.

This chain uses TRBV5-1 with TRBJ2-7, with D unresolved. CDR3 length: 12 amino acids. Trimming removed 2 bases from V and 5 bases from J, with 8 bases in between. Per the germline V gene, CDR1 is SGHRS and CDR2 is YFSETQ. CDR3 residues: CASSLVENEQYF. DNA of the CDR3: TGCGCCAGCAGCTTAGTGGAGAACGAGCAGTACTTC.

The chain carries TRBV19 and TRBJ1-1; no firm D call. The CDR3 sequence is 13 residues long. V gave up 4 bases and J gave up 6 bases, with 12 bases separating them. Per the germline V gene, CDR1 is LNHDA and CDR2 is SQIVND (reference sequence). CDR3 in DNA: TGTGCCAGTAGTAGAGACCCTAGGTCTGAAGCTTTCTTT. Its protein is CASSRDPRSEAFF.

The chain employs TRBV7-8 and TRBJ1-2; 8 bases align to TRBD1. The length of the CDR3 is 13 residues. CDR1 is SGHVS, CDR2 FQNEAQ, per germline. Trimming at V came to 5 bases and at J to 8 bases, leaving 7 bases not matched to a gene. The CDR3, as DNA: TGTGCCAGCAGCCAGCAGGGGGCGAAGGGCTACACCTTC. Encoded protein: CASSQQGAKGYTF.

Written as DNA, the CDR3 is TGCGCCAGCAGCTTGGAGACAGCCGATCAGCCCCAGCATTTT. Translation gives CASSLETADQPQHF. The chain recombines TRBV5-1 with TRBJ1-5; a possible D gene is TRBD1 (5 bases). The CDR3 has 14 amino acids. Germline values: CDR1 SGHRS, CDR2 YFSETQ. V lost 0 bases and J lost 5, with 9 bases in between.

The chain recombines TRBV7-2 with TRBJ2-1; TRBD2 matches 11 bases. The CDR3 is 15 residues long. CDR1 and CDR2 from the germline V gene are SGHTA and FQGNSA. The V segment lost 5 bases and the J segment 6 bases; nucleotides outside the gene matches: 6. The DNA for the CDR3 is TGTGCCAGCAGCGATATAGCGGGAGGGGGCAATGAGCAGTTCTTC. Protein sequence: CASSDIAGGGNEQFF.